A single sample is the source of the 8 T cell receptor beta chains below, sequenced in a study of cytomegalovirus exposure and HLA in healthy donors. This PCR relied on a set of 60 Vbeta primers and 13 Jbeta primers. Measured with immunoSEQ multiplex PCR; TCRdb has only the in-frame clones, and not every one. Among about 220,000 clones listed, 65% to 75% were seen once. Material: PBMCs. Receptor source: a young woman in good health and CMV-seronegative.

V usage is TRBV29-1 and J usage is TRBJ1-4; D unclear. Germline assignment: CDR1 SQVTM and CDR2 ANQGSEA. V was trimmed by 0 bases and J by 12 bases, leaving 11 bases between them. The CDR3 is 12 residues long. In nucleotides, the CDR3 is TGCAGCGTTGAAGAGTTAGGGAGGGAACTGTTTTTT. Amino acids: CSVEELGRELFF.

This clone was found a few times. The genes are TRBV6-6 and TRBJ2-5; no clear D gene. Trimming stripped 6 bases from V and 5 bases from J, with 16 bases between. Germline V gene sequence: CDR1 MNHNY, CDR2 SVGAGI (reference sequence). The CDR3 has 14 residues. In DNA, the CDR3 is TGTGCCAGCAGCGGAATCGACTCGATCGAGACCCAGTACTTC. Its translation: CASSGIDSIETQYF.

This clone was counted between two and nine times. The J gene is TRBJ1-1, the V gene TRBV6-1, with D possibly TRBD1 on 5 matching bases. CDR3 length: 13 amino acids. V shed 8 bases and J shed 0 bases, with 10 bases lying between them. Germline CDR1 and CDR2: MNHNS and SASEGT. CDR3 amino acids: CASGAEMNTEAFF. Written as DNA, the CDR3 is TGTGCCAGCGGGGCAGAGATGAACACTGAAGCTTTCTTT.

There are a few counts of this clone. This chain connects TRBV7-9 to TRBJ2-5; D remains unclear. Trimming removed 2 bases from V and 2 bases from J, with 9 bases in between. The CDR3 spans 14 residues. Germline assignment: CDR1 SEHNR and CDR2 FQNEAQ (reference sequence). CDR3 amino acids: CASSLQQLQETQYF. The CDR3 nucleotides are TGTGCCAGCAGCTTACAACAGTTACAAGAGACCCAGTACTTC.

V and J are TRBV7-9 and TRBJ2-2; 7 bases map to TRBD1. V was clipped by 5 bases and J by 4 bases; unmatched bases: 4. This CDR3 has 14 amino acids. Germline V gene lookup returns CDR1 SEHNR and CDR2 FQNEAQ (reference sequence). This chain's CDR3 is CASSRGQITGELFF. DNA for the CDR3: TGTGCCAGCAGCCGGGGACAGATCACCGGGGAGCTGTTTTTT.

The sample holds one count of this clone. This specimen includes other DNA sequences encoding the same CDR3. The chain uses TRBV4-1 and TRBJ1-2; possibly TRBD1 for D (5 bases). This CDR3 region has 15 residues. Looked up from germline, CDR1 is MGHRA and CDR2 is YSYEKL. V was shortened by 1 base and J by 3 bases, with 12 bases between the two germline ends. The DNA of the CDR3 is TGCGCCAGCAGCCAAGGAATGGGCAGGGACTATGGCTACACCTTC. Amino acids: CASSQGMGRDYGYTF.

A few counts support this clone. The J gene is TRBJ2-1, the V gene TRBV2; 7 positions agree with TRBD1. V shed 7 bases, J shed 7 bases, and the junction held 10 bases outside the gene matches. Germline V gene lookup returns CDR1 SNHLY and CDR2 FYNNEI. The CDR3 is 14 residues long. In DNA, the CDR3 is TGTGCCAGCATTAGACAGGGAAGTTTGAATGAGCAGTTCTTC. Amino acid sequence: CASIRQGSLNEQFF.

On this clone: Germline is not matched at one junction end, which may reflect a read error. This chain joins TRBV5-5 and TRBJ1-2; perhaps TRBD1 as D (5 bases). The CDR3 has 18 amino acids. Germline CDR1 is SGHKS and CDR2 is YYEKEE (reference sequence). CDR3 DNA: TGTGCCATCAGCTGGGGGAGGAGGGGCGGAGACTCCGACTATGGCTACACCTTC. Translation gives CAISWGRRGGDSDYGYTF.